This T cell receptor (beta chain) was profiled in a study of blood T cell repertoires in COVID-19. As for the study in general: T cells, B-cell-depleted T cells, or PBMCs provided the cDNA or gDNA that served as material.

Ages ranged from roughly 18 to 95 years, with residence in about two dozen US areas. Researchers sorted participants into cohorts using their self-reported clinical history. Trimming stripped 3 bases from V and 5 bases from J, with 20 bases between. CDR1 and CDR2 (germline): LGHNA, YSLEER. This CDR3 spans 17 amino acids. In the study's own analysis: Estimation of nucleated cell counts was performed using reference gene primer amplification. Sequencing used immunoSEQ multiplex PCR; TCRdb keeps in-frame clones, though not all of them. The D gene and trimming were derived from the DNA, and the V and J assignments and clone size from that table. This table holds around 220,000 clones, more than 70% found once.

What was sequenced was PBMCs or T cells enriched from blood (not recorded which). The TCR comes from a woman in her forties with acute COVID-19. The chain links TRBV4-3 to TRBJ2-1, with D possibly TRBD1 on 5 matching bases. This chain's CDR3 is CASSQGAGRNWNNEQFF. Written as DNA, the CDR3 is TGCGCCAGCAGCCAGGGTGCAGGGCGGAACTGGAACAATGAGCAGTTCTTC.